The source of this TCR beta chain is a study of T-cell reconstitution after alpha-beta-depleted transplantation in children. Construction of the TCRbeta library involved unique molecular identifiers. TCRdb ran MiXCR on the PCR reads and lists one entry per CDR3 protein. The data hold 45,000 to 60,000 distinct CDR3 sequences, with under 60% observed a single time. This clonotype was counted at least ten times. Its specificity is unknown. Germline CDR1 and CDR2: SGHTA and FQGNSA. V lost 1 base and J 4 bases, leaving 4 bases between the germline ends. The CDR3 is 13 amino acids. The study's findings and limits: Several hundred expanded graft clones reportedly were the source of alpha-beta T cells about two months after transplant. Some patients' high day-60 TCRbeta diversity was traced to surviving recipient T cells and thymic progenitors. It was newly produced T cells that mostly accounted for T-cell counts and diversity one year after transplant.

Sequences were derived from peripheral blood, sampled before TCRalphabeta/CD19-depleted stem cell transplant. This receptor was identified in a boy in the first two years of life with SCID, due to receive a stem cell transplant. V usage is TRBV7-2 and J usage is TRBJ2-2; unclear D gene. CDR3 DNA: TGTGCCAGCAGCTTAGGCCCCACCGGGGAGCTGTTTTTT. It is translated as CASSLGPTGELFF.